The rows below give T cell receptor beta chains drawn from one sample of a study of OX40 agonist ivuxolimab in advanced cancers. The data were produced by immunoSEQ multiplex PCR, yet TCRdb's version contains in-frame clones alone and is incomplete. Altogether over 45,000 clones are present, approximately 90% being singletons, with the ten largest covering 13% to 15%. Sequencing was performed on CD4+ or CD8+ T cells sorted from blood, taken in a trial of the OX40 agonist ivuxolimab. The source of these receptors is an adult with an advanced solid tumor such as melanoma, head and neck, liver or kidney cancer. Each CDR3 is given with its conserved first and last residue.

cdr3_length v_call cdr3_aa
13 TRBV7-7 CASSRDREETQYF
14 TRBV9 CASSPPSPLETQYF
13 TRBV14 CASSPQNFGEQYF
15 TRBV29-1 CSVEDPVGPRNGYTF
13 TRBV21-1 CASSNRAGGEQYF
10 TRBV20-1 CSASRGEAFF
16 TRBV19 CASGRKARRDNTEAFF
15 TRBV4-1 CASSQAAGTTYEQYF
11 TRBV21-1 CASSLTDTQYF
14 TRBV29-1 CSVVGDSSNEKLFF
13 TRBV2 CASRRDHNEKLFF
13 TRBV2 CASRATENEKLFF
19 TRBV5-1 CASSLRPTGTPSGANVLTF
14 TRBV27 CASRTTGFGNTIYF
14 TRBV5-1 CASRSTGLTGELFF
13 TRBV6-6 CASSYWDSYEQYF
15 TRBV11-2 CASSQSGQGFTEAFF
14 TRBV28 CASSFVGQANIQYF
19 TRBV28 CASSSRQGFFLGSGNTIYF
19 TRBV28 CASSPFSSGTSGLRDTQYF
14 TRBV19 CASSMEAGHQPQHF